This T cell receptor beta chain was identified in a study of shared clonotypes between healthy human individuals. Genomic DNA belonging to each subset was distributed in equal measure over several immunoSEQ plates. Sequencing was performed with immunoSEQ multiplex PCR; in TCRdb, only in-frame clones are kept and a portion is missing. The table shows approximately 2.1 million clones, with over 85% occurring only once. Turning to this clone: Its target is unknown.

CD4+ cells yielded CD45RA+ naive and CD45RA-negative memory subsets. Notes on the study in general: Relative to memory subsets, naive subsets generally showed larger estimated richness.

The receptor was isolated from a man in his late teens or twenties in good health. Some clones in this sample may be carry-over from other donors' samples. The sample taken for sequencing was naive CD4+ T cells from PBMCs. Subset meaning: CD45RA+ positively selected.

The CDR3 is CASSSHSAQGFF. The CDR3 DNA is TGTGCCAGCAGTTCCCACTCGGCTCAGGGGTTCTTC. The gene calls are TRBV28 and TRBJ2-1, with D maybe TRBD1 (5 bases). The CDR3 is 12 residues long. Trimming pared 4 bases from V and 15 bases from J, leaving 16 bases between. CDR1 is MDHEN and CDR2 is SYDVKM in the germline V gene.